Listed below are T cell receptor beta chains from one sample, sequenced in a study of CD4 and CD8 cells across lung adenocarcinoma regions. Via MiXCR, TCRdb re-called the PCR reads, giving one row per CDR3 protein. The sample holds more than 9,000 distinct CDR3 sequences; under 55% are singletons and the top ten take 26%. The sample consisted of CD8+ T cells from the margin of a lung tumor. The receptors originated from a female donor with lung adenocarcinoma. The CD4 and CD8 labels of this study may be unreliable. Both conserved end residues are part of each CDR3. A D gene is named only where the DNA matches it firmly. Expanded clones are given a class, and other clones once, few, many or no size at all.

TRBV10-2	medium-sized	TRBJ1-1	TRBD1	TGCGCCAGCAGTGAGTCGTCAGGGGGTCCGGTTGGTTCTTTCTTT	CASSESSGGPVGSFF
TRBV6-1	once	TRBJ2-1	-	TGTGCCAGGAGCCAAGCGGCGGTGCCGCAAAATGAGCAGTACTTT	CARSQAAVPQNEQYF
TRBV6-1	-	TRBJ2-3	-	TGTGCCAGGAGATTCCAGGGGGTTAGCGGAGATGAGCAGTATTTC	CARRFQGVSGDEQYF
TRBV12-3/TRBV12-4	many	TRBJ1-1	-	TGTGCCAGCAGTTTCAGTTTCGACGGGGCTGAAGCTTTCTTT	CASSFSFDGAEAFF
TRBV10-2	many	TRBJ2-2	TRBD2	TGCGCCAGCAGTAGGACTAGCGGGGTCACCGGGGAGCTGTTTTTT	CASSRTSGVTGELFF
TRBV9	few	TRBJ2-1	-	TGTGCCAGCAGCGTCGAGGGTGACTTCCTCTACAATGAGCAGTTCTTC	CASSVEGDFLYNEQFF
TRBV6-5	-	TRBJ2-4	-	TGTGCCAGCAGTTACGTCCTCCCGGGACGGTCGGCCAAAGATACGCAGTACTTC	CASSYVLPGRSAKDTQYF
TRBV6-1	many	TRBJ2-7	-	TGTGCCAGCAGCCTCCTACTTTTAGGGGCCTACGAGCAGTACTTC	CASSLLLLGAYEQYF
TRBV12-5	-	TRBJ2-5	TRBD2	TGTGCTAGTGGTTTCACTTCTCCGGGACTAGCGGGGAGGGAGACCCAGTACTTC	CASGFTSPGLAGRETQYF
TRBV27	-	TRBJ2-1	-	TGTGCCAGCAGTCGATACAATGAGCAGTTCTTC	CASSRYNEQFF
TRBV7-6	-	TRBJ2-3	-	TGTGCCAGGGGCTTATGGGGCCATGGCCCAGAGACGCAGTATTTT	CARGLWGHGPETQYF
TRBV27	-	TRBJ2-3	-	TGTGCCAGCGGGATCTCATCCCGCACAGATACGCAGTATTTC	CASGISSRTDTQYF
TRBV6-5	few	TRBJ2-5	TRBD1	TGTGCCAGCCGTTCGGGACAGGGGTTGGAGACCCAGTACTTC	CASRSGQGLETQYF
TRBV6-5	many	TRBJ2-5	TRBD2	TGTGCCAGCAGTTACCGGGGGGGCGATGAGCAGTACTTC	CASSYRGGDEQYF
TRBV27	-	TRBJ2-3	TRBD2	TGTGCCGGCAGCGGGGGCGGGGACAAAGATACCCAGTATTTT	CAGSGGGDKDTQYF
TRBV7-2	-	TRBJ2-3	-	TGTGCCAGCAGCCTAAGAGGGTGCTACAAAAATATGCAGTATTTC	CASSLRGCYKNMQYF
TRBV5-1	-	TRBJ2-3	-	TGCGCCAGCAGCCTCGGCGGCCTGGGGACGGATACGCAGTATTTT	CASSLGGLGTDTQYF
TRBV27	-	TRBJ2-1	TRBD2	TGTGCCAGCAGTTTTTTCGGGAGGGGAGGGTCGCAGTTCTTC	CASSFFGRGGSQFF
TRBV5-1	-	TRBJ1-4	TRBD1	TGCGCCAGCAGCTGGGACCCCGGGACAGGTAGAAAACTGTTTTTT	CASSWDPGTGRKLFF
TRBV6-1	-	TRBJ2-7	TRBD1	TGTGCCAGCTTCGCCTCGGGACAGGGAAGGAGATGGGTCGACTACGAGCAGTACTTC	CASFASGQGRRWVDYEQYF
TRBV10-2	many	TRBJ2-1	-	TGCGCCAGCAGCCAGGAGGCGGATGAGCAGTTCTTC	CASSQEADEQFF
TRBV12-3/TRBV12-4	many	TRBJ2-6	-	TGTGCCAGCAGTTTTGGGTTATGGGCATCCGGGGCCAACGTCCTGACTTTC	CASSFGLWASGANVLTF
TRBV20-1	-	TRBJ2-3	TRBD1	TGCAGTGCTGCACAGGGGGCGAGCACCGAGGAGCTGTATTTT	CSAAQGASTEELYF
TRBV7-2	many	TRBJ2-1	-	TGTGTCCCAAGCTTCTGTGGGTCTCTTTGCATTGAGGGTGCAAGCTCAGAGGTGCCTTGCTGCTTC	CVPSFCGSLCIEGASSEVPCCF
TRBV10-3	-	TRBJ2-7	TRBD1	TGTGCCGGGCGAGGGGGCCGGGGCCCAGAGACGCAGTACTTC	CAGRGGRGPETQYF
TRBV12-3/TRBV12-4	-	TRBJ2-6	-	TGTGCCAGCGGGGATTCTGGGGCCAACGTCCTGACTTTC	CASGDSGANVLTF
TRBV27	-	TRBJ2-7	-	TGTGCCAGCAGTTTCGGGCACGAGCAGTACTTC	CASSFGHEQYF
TRBV10-1	-	TRBJ2-4	-	TGCGCCACGGGGCTAGGAGCCACAAACATTCAGTATTTC	CATGLGATNIQYF
TRBV6-5	few	TRBJ1-4	-	TGTGCCAGCAGTTACTCTGAGGGGTCAAATGAAAAACTGTTTTTT	CASSYSEGSNEKLFF
TRBV11-3	-	TRBJ2-1	TRBD2	TGTGCCAGCAGCTTAGCACTAGCGGAGCTGGTGAATGAGCAGTTCTTC	CASSLALAELVNEQFF
TRBV6-5	many	TRBJ2-4	TRBD2	TGTGCCAGCAGTTCGGGGACTAGCGAGGCCAAAAACATTCAGTACTTC	CASSSGTSEAKNIQYF
TRBV3-1	-	TRBJ2-1	-	TGTGCCAGCAGCCCGTGGGCAGCTTACAATGAGCAGTTCTTC	CASSPWAAYNEQFF
TRBV6-5	-	TRBJ2-5	-	TGTGCCAGCAGCCAAATCACCGAGACCCAGTACTTC	CASSQITETQYF
TRBV10-3	many	TRBJ1-2	-	TGTGCCATCAGTGAGTCCGAGGGATCTCAGGATGGCTACACCTTC	CAISESEGSQDGYTF
TRBV28	-	TRBJ1-2	TRBD1	TGTGCCAGCAGTTTATGGACAGGGGGCTCGGGCTATGGCTACACCTTC	CASSLWTGGSGYGYTF
TRBV11-2	many	TRBJ2-1	-	TGTGCCAGCAGCTTAGGGCTAGGCGGCAATGAGCAGTTCTTC	CASSLGLGGNEQFF
TRBV2	-	TRBJ2-1	TRBD2	TGTGCCAGAGATAGCGGGGGGGCGGCGAATGAGCAGTTCTTC	CARDSGGAANEQFF
TRBV6-1	-	TRBJ2-1	-	TGTGCCAGCCATTCTTGGGCTCATGAGCAGTTCTTC	CASHSWAHEQFF
TRBV6-1	-	TRBJ2-4	-	TGTGCCGGCCGCCAGCAGGAAGACAAAAACACTCAGTACTTC	CAGRQQEDKNTQYF
TRBV6-1	-	TRBJ1-6	TRBD1	TGTGCCAGCAGTGCTGGGGACAGGGTCGGCGGGTCACCCCTCCACTTT	CASSAGDRVGGSPLHF
TRBV6-1	medium-sized	TRBJ2-1	-	TGTGCCAGCAGTCCCGGCCGTCTCAATGAGCAGTTCTTC	CASSPGRLNEQFF
TRBV27	medium-sized	TRBJ2-7	-	TGTGCCAGCAGTTTGTTGGGTATGGACGAGCAGTACTTC	CASSLLGMDEQYF
TRBV11-3	many	TRBJ2-3	-	TGTGCCAGCGGGCAGGGGTCAATCACAGATACGCAGTATTTT	CASGQGSITDTQYF
TRBV7-3	once	TRBJ2-5	-	TGTGCCAGCAGCGAGGGGGAGACCCAGTACTTC	CASSEGETQYF
TRBV6-5	medium-sized	TRBJ2-2	-	TGTGCCAGCAGTTACTCCAGGGATTTCACCGGGGAGCTGTTTTTT	CASSYSRDFTGELFF
TRBV15	few	TRBJ1-2	-	TGTGCCACCAGCAGAGCAGGGGCAGGGACTAACTATGGCTACACCTTC	CATSRAGAGTNYGYTF
TRBV10-1	once	TRBJ2-3	-	TGCGCCAGCAGGCTCGACGGCGGCAACCAAGAAACGCAGTACTTT	CASRLDGGNQETQYF
TRBV7-2	-	TRBJ2-7	-	TGTGCCAGCAGCCGGACCGGGACACTGATCTACGAGCAGTACTTC	CASSRTGTLIYEQYF